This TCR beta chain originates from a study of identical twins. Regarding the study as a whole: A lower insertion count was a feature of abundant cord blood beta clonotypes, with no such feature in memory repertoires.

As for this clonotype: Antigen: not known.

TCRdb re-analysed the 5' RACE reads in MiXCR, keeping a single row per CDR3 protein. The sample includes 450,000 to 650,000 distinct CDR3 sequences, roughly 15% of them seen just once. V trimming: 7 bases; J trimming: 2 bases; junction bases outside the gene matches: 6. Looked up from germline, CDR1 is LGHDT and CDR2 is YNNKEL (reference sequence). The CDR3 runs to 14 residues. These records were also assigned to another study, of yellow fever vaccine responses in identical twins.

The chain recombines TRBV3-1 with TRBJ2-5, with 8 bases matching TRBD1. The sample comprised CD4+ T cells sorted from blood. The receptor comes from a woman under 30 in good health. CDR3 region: CASTPTGVQETQYF. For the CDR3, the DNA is TGTGCCAGCACCCCGACAGGGGTACAAGAGACCCAGTACTTC.